These 6 T cell receptor beta chains were all obtained from the same sample, sequenced in a study of cytomegalovirus exposure and HLA in healthy donors. The PCR used 60 Vbeta and 13 Jbeta primers. This table comes from immunoSEQ multiplex PCR, and its TCRdb copy is limited to in-frame clones, with some not included. The sample contains more than 150,000 clones, 75% of which appear only once. Sample: PBMCs. These TCRs come from a woman between 35 and 50 years old in good health and CMV-seropositive.

The chain recombines TRBV6-1 with TRBJ2-1; 8 bases agree with TRBD2. Unmatched junction bases numbered 10, after V lost 0 bases and J lost 6 bases. CDR1 is MNHNS and CDR2 is SASEGT in the germline V gene. The CDR3 is 17 residues long. CDR3 in amino acids: CASSEALERGMGNEQFF. The DNA of the CDR3 is TGTGCCAGCAGTGAAGCGCTGGAGCGGGGGATGGGCAATGAGCAGTTCTTC.

This clone was recorded a few times. The V call is TRBV6-5, the J call TRBJ1-4; TRBD1 is a possible D gene (5 bases). Trimming cost V 1 base and J 8 bases, with 14 bases left between them. The germline V gene has CDR1 MNHEY and CDR2 SVGAGI. The CDR3 spans 15 residues. This CDR3 is CASSYFFRDGEKLFF. Here the CDR3 DNA reads TGTGCCAGCAGTTACTTTTTCAGGGATGGAGAAAAACTGTTTTTT.

This rearrangement joins TRBV6-6 to TRBJ1-1; D might be TRBD1 (5 bases). V was pared by 6 bases and J by 1 base, with 15 bases between. Germline values: CDR1 MNHNY, CDR2 SVGAGI (reference sequence). The CDR3 sequence is 15 residues long. The CDR3: CASSNGGYPNTEAFF. The CDR3 bases are TGTGCCAGCAGCAACGGGGGATATCCGAACACTGAAGCTTTCTTT.

The rearrangement uses TRBV7-6 and TRBJ2-7, with 9 bases lining up with TRBD1. The CDR3 is 14 amino acids. CDR1 is SGHVS, CDR2 FNYEAQ, per germline. The V segment lost 5 bases and the J segment 3 bases; nucleotides outside the gene matches: 5. The CDR3 DNA follows: TGTGCCAGCAGCCGGGGACAGGGCCTCTACGAGCAGTACTTC. This gives the protein CASSRGQGLYEQYF.

The chain employs TRBV18 and TRBJ1-1; no clear D gene. The CDR3 has 15 amino acids. The V and J ends lost 2 bases and 4 bases respectively, with 14 bases between them. CDR1 KGHSH and CDR2 LQKENI come from the germline V gene. The CDR3 coding sequence is TGTGCCAGCTCACCAAGCGGCAGAAAGCGCACTGAAGCTTTCTTT. Translation: CASSPSGRKRTEAFF.

This sequence joins TRBV5-6 and TRBJ1-2; D is perhaps TRBD1 (5 bases). Looked up from germline, CDR1 is SGHDT and CDR2 is YYEEEE. Trimming took off 4 bases at V and 3 bases at J, with 13 bases between the two ends. The CDR3 runs 14 residues. CDR3: CASSRGGEDYGYTF. The CDR3, as DNA: TGTGCCAGCAGCAGGGGTGGGGAGGACTATGGCTACACCTTC. Drawing the rest from reference TRBV5-6 and TRBJ1-2, the complete variable domain is DAGVTQSPTHLIKTRGQQVTLRCSPKSGHDTVSWYQQALGQGPQFIFQYYEEEERQRGNFPDRFSGHQFPNYSSELNVNALLLGDSALYLCASSRGGEDYGYTFGSGTRLTVV.